The 4 T cell receptor beta chains presented below share a single source sample, sequenced in a study of regulatory and conventional T cells in RAG deficiency. TCRdb's copy holds only in-frame clones and misses some; the assay was immunoSEQ multiplex PCR. The sample contains about 12,000 clones, approximately 94% of which appear only once. Blood CD4+ CD25-high CD127-low regulatory T cells supplied the genomic DNA template. This same sample was also part of a study on regulatory T cells. That report adds: Primers: 52 TRBV forward and 13 TRBJ reverse.

The sequenced sample consisted of CD127- CD25+ CD4+ Tregs sorted from blood. Receptors were obtained from a human donor in good health.

This clone showed up just once. The chain is built from TRBV7-2 and TRBJ1-1, with 7 bases lining up with TRBD1. The length of the CDR3 is 15 residues. Per germline, CDR1 SGHTA and CDR2 FQGNSA. The J segment lost 1 base and the V segment lost 1 base, leaving 3 bases of the junction unmatched. The CDR3 DNA follows: TGTGCCAGCAGCTTAGTAGGGGGCGCGAACACTGAAGCTTTCTTT. The encoded protein is CASSLVGGANTEAFF.

The chain combines TRBV6-6 with TRBJ2-7; D unclear. V lost 5 bases and J lost 5, with 7 bases in between. CDR1 and CDR2 from the germline V gene are MNHNY and SVGAGI (reference sequence). The CDR3 is made up of 11 amino acids. CDR3 sequence: CASSAGHEQYF. The CDR3 nucleotides are TGTGCCAGCAGTGCTGGGCACGAGCAGTACTTC.

This clone appeared a single time. V is TRBV6-1 and J is TRBJ2-2, with a tentative D call TRBD2 (5 bases). The CDR3 contains 18 residues. Germline V CDR1 and CDR2: MNHNS, SASEGT. With 2 bases removed from V and 1 base from J, the gap between germline ends came to 17 bases. CDR3 in DNA: TGTGCCAGCAGTGAACTCCGGGGATTACGTTTGAACACCGGGGAGCTGTTTTTT. Its translation: CASSELRGLRLNTGELFF.

This clone has just one count. This rearrangement joins TRBV10-3 to TRBJ1-2; no clear D gene. V was clipped by 3 bases and J by 1 base, with 3 bases between them. Germline CDR1 and CDR2: ENHRY and SYGVKD. CDR3 length equals 12 residues. This chain's CDR3 is CAISDNNYGYTF. The CDR3 bases are TGTGCCATCAGTGACAATAACTATGGCTACACCTTC.